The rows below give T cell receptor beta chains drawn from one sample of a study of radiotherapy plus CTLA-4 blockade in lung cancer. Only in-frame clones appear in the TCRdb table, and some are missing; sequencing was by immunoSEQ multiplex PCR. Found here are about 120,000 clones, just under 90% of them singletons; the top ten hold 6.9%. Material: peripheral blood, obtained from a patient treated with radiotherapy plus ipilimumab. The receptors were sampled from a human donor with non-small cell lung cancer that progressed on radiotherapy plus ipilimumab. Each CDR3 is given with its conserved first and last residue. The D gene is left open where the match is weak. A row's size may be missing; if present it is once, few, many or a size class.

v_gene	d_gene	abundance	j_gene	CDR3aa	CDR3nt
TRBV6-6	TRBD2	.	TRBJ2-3	CASSYQLAGGEDTQYF	TGTGCCAGCAGTTATCAACTAGCGGGAGGCGAGGATACGCAGTATTTT
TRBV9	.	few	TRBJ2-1	CASSVAGAVDEQFF	TGTGCCAGCAGCGTAGCTGGGGCTGTTGATGAGCAGTTCTTC
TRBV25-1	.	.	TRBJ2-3	CASSEQGSTDTQYF	TGTGCCAGCAGTGAACAGGGGAGCACAGATACGCAGTATTTT
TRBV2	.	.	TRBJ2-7	CASSGSGTFGYEQYF	TGTGCCAGCAGTGGGTCAGGGACGTTCGGCTACGAGCAGTACTTC
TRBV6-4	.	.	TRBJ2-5	CASWRDGTQYF	TGTGCCAGCTGGCGGGACGGGACCCAGTACTTC
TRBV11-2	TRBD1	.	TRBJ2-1	CASKLQGLRNEQFF	TGTGCCAGCAAGCTACAGGGGCTGCGCAATGAGCAGTTCTTC
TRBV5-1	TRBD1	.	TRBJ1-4	CASGTGTTGEKLFF	TGCGCCAGCGGGACAGGGACGACTGGAGAAAAACTGTTTTTT
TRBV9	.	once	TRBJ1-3	CASSVDVGATGNTIYF	TGTGCCAGCAGCGTAGACGTGGGGGCGACGGGAAACACCATATATTTT
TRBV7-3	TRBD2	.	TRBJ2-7	CASSLTGTSGHYF	TGTGCCAGCAGCTTAACGGGGACTAGCGGGCATTACTTC
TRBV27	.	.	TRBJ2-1	CASSLERAFYNEQFF	TGTGCCAGCAGTTTAGAGAGGGCCTTCTACAATGAGCAGTTCTTC